The source of this TCR beta chain is a study of blood T cell repertoires in COVID-19. Whole-study context: Acute and convalescent COVID-19 specimens originated in the United States, Italy and Spain.

This clone came up once. V dropped 2 bases and J dropped 0 bases, with 14 bases sitting between them. Germline CDR1 and CDR2: SNHLY and FYNNEI. The CDR3 consists of 17 residues. Repertoires were generated with immunoSEQ multiplex PCR, while TCRdb's copy carries only in-frame clones and drops some. This table holds 140,000 to 150,000 clones, 84% found once. The source is a woman aged 45-65 years with acute COVID-19. The chain is built from TRBV2 and TRBJ1-5; D unresolved. Specimen: PBMCs or T cells enriched from blood (not recorded which). This CDR3 is CASSEPGLNPSNQPQHF. CDR3 in DNA: TGTGCCAGCAGTGAACCCGGACTTAATCCTAGCAATCAGCCCCAGCATTTT. Variable domain in full (rest from reference TRBV2 and TRBJ1-5): EPEVTQTPSHQVTQMGQEVILRCVPISNHLYFYWYRQILGQKVEFLVSFYNNEISEKSEIFDDQFSVERPDGSNFTLKIRSTKLEDSAMYFCASSEPGLNPSNQPQHFGDGTRLSIL.